This passage covers 29 T cell receptor beta chains from one sample sequenced in a study of shared clonotypes between healthy human individuals (dated by TCRdb to 2020 to 2022). Library preparation was by the immunoSEQ multiplex PCR assay. TCRdb re-hosts the immuneACCESS table, in-frame sequences only. Its copies lack some clones; in the studies checked, an unresolved V gene accounts for under half of them, and the cause for the rest is not known. For this sample the table gives 1,500,000 or so clones, of which over 95% were detected only once. About 1% of the sample rests with the top ten. Material for sequencing was naive CD4+ T cells sorted from blood. Explained via the paper, the cell subset or site label denotes: CD45RA+ positively selected. These receptors were obtained from a young man in good health.

The rearrangement uses TRBV5-4 and TRBJ2-1, with TRBD2 matching 7 bases. CDR3 length: 13 residues. CDR1 SGHNT and CDR2 YYREEE come from the germline V gene (reference sequence). V lost 0 bases, J lost 12 bases, and 6 bases stayed unmatched. CDR3 nucleotide sequence: TGTGCCAGCAGCTTGGATGGCGGGGGTTCGCAGTTCTTC. It specifies CASSLDGGGSQFF. Filled out from reference TRBV5-4 and TRBJ2-1, the complete variable domain reads ETGVTQSPTHLIKTRGQQVTLRCSSQSGHNTVSWYQQALGQGPQFIFQYYREEENGRGNFPPRFSGLQFPNYSSELNVNALELDDSALYLCASSLDGGGSQFFGPGTRLTVL.

The chain combines TRBV28 with TRBJ1-2, with a tentative D call TRBD1 (5 bases). Trimming left V 3 bases short and J 2 bases short, with 16 bases between. The germline CDR1 and CDR2 sequences are MDHEN and SYDVKM. This CDR3 region has 16 residues. DNA of the CDR3: TGTGCCAGCAGTTTCGGGGGTGAGGATTCCAACTATGGCTACACCTTC. This translates into CASSFGGEDSNYGYTF.

This clone is a singleton in its sample. CDR3 DNA: TGTGCCAGCTCACCACAGACTGGCGAGCAGTACTTC. Amino acids: CASSPQTGEQYF. The genes are TRBV18 and TRBJ2-7; no clear D. V was pared by 1 base and J by 6 bases, with 7 bases between. Germline V CDR1 and CDR2: KGHSH, LQKENI. This CDR3 contains 12 residues.

This chain links TRBV27 with TRBJ1-5; D is undetermined. CDR3 length: 14 residues. Germline CDR1 is MNHEY and CDR2 is SMNVEV (reference sequence). V was trimmed by 8 bases and J by 2 bases, leaving 13 bases between them. This CDR3 is CASGPGGRNQPQHF. CDR3 DNA sequence: TGTGCCAGCGGGCCCGGCGGGCGCAATCAGCCCCAGCATTTT.

The J gene is TRBJ2-3, the V gene TRBV6-5, with TRBD2 matching over 9 bases. V lost 11 bases, J lost 0 bases, and 6 bases stayed unmatched. This CDR3 spans 14 amino acids. Germline CDR1 MNHEY, CDR2 SVGAGI. CDR3 bases: TGTGCCGTAGGGACTAGCCCTAGCACAGATACGCAGTATTTT. Translated: CAVGTSPSTDTQYF.

The chain combines TRBV7-2 with TRBJ2-7; D perhaps matches TRBD1 (5 bases). Between the trimmed V and J ends, which lost 3 bases and 2 bases, there was a span of 17 bases. CDR3 size: 16 residues. From germline, CDR1 is SGHTA and CDR2 FQGNSA. The CDR3 reads CASSLSVTVSTYEQYF. The CDR3 region has the DNA TGTGCCAGCAGCTTGTCGGTGACAGTATCAACCTACGAGCAGTACTTC.

CDR3 protein: CASSPDRESGYEQYF. The CDR3 DNA sequence: TGTGCCAGCAGCCCAGACAGGGAATCGGGTTACGAGCAGTACTTC. The chain links TRBV5-8 to TRBJ2-7; TRBD1 matches at 7 bases. Germline V gives CDR1 SGHTS, CDR2 YDEGEE. V trimming: 4 bases; J trimming: 4 bases; junction bases outside the gene matches: 11. The length of the CDR3 is 15 residues.

V gene TRBV5-5 combines with J gene TRBJ1-4; a weak D match, TRBD1 (6 bases). Germline assignment: CDR1 SGHKS and CDR2 YYEKEE (reference sequence). Trimming left V 4 bases short and J 0 bases short, with 25 bases between. This CDR3 is built from 20 residues. The CDR3 coding sequence is TGTGCCAGCAGCGCGAACAGGGCTGAGACTCTGTACGCAACTAATGAAAAACTGTTTTTT. It translates to CASSANRAETLYATNEKLFF.

This chain joins TRBV6-5 and TRBJ1-1; D remains ambiguous. This CDR3 comprises 11 residues. Between the trimmed V and J ends, which lost 2 bases and 9 bases, there was a span of 7 bases. Per germline, CDR1 MNHEY and CDR2 SVGAGI. Here the CDR3 DNA reads TGTGCCAGCAGTTACGGGGTAAAAGCTTTCTTT. Amino acids: CASSYGVKAFF.

The V and J genes are TRBV6-6 and TRBJ2-3; 9 bases agree with TRBD1. The CDR3 contains 16 residues. The V and J ends lost 0 bases and 3 bases, in that order; junction bases with no gene match: 4. Germline CDR1 reads MNHNY; CDR2 reads SVGAGI (reference sequence). DNA for the CDR3: TGTGCCAGCAGTTACTCCGGGACAGGGATTACAGATACGCAGTATTTT. Its protein product is CASSYSGTGITDTQYF.

The V call is TRBV19, the J call TRBJ1-4, with D maybe TRBD1 (5 bases). This CDR3 has 14 residues. Trimming removed 6 bases at V and 3 bases at J, with 11 bases between. The germline V gene encodes CDR1 LNHDA and CDR2 SQIVND (reference sequence). Here the CDR3 DNA reads TGTGCCAGTAGCCGGGGCGCCTCTAATGAAAAACTGTTTTTT. As protein: CASSRGASNEKLFF.

The chain recombines TRBV5-1 with TRBJ2-2; TRBD1 matches 9 bases. V lost 5 bases and J lost 4; bases outside the gene matches: 6. Germline CDR1 and CDR2: SGHRS and YFSETQ. The CDR3 spans 15 residues. CDR3 in amino acids: CASRAGQGPTGELFF. In DNA form, the CDR3 reads TGCGCCAGCAGGGCGGGACAGGGTCCCACCGGGGAGCTGTTTTTT. Based on the CDR3 plus reference TRBV5-1 and TRBJ2-2, the full variable domain is KAGVTQTPRYLIKTRGQQVTLSCSPISGHRSVSWYQQTPGQGLQFLFEYFSETQRNKGNFPGRFSGRQFSNSRSEMNVSTLELGDSALYLCASRAGQGPTGELFFGEGSRLTVL.

The chain recombines TRBV2 with TRBJ1-1; 8 nucleotides line up with TRBD1. The V and J ends lost 7 bases and 4 bases, in that order; junction bases with no gene match: 11. This CDR3 has 15 residues. Germline CDR1 and CDR2: SNHLY and FYNNEI. CDR3 protein: CASTPDRGWSTEAFF. The DNA for the CDR3 is TGTGCCAGCACCCCCGACAGGGGCTGGAGCACTGAAGCTTTCTTT.

The V call is TRBV6-5, the J call TRBJ1-1; D gene uncertain. Germline-derived CDR1 and CDR2 are MNHEY and SVGAGI. The length of the CDR3 is 14 residues. V was shortened by 3 bases and J by 0 bases, with 8 bases between the two germline ends. The DNA for the CDR3 is TGTGCCAGCAGTTATGGCCGAATGAACACTGAAGCTTTCTTT. The encoded protein is CASSYGRMNTEAFF.

The gene calls are TRBV5-4 and TRBJ2-1, with D possibly matching TRBD2 (6 bases). Germline V gene lookup returns CDR1 SGHNT and CDR2 YYREEE (reference sequence). Deletions cut 3 bases from V and 5 bases from J, with 12 bases between. The CDR3 sequence is 14 residues long. Here the CDR3 reads CASSSPGLNNEQFF. The CDR3 DNA is TGTGCCAGCAGCTCACCGGGACTTAACAATGAGCAGTTCTTC.

This clone appeared once. This sequence joins TRBV28 and TRBJ1-5; tentative D call: TRBD1 (5 bases). Deletions cut 2 bases from V and 2 bases from J, with 16 bases between. Germline CDR1 and CDR2: MDHEN and SYDVKM. This CDR3 has 17 residues. CDR3 nucleotide sequence: TGTGCCAGCAGTTTACTATCTGGGGGAGTTGGCAATCAGCCCCAGCATTTT. Translated: CASSLLSGGVGNQPQHF.

V is TRBV5-4 and J is TRBJ2-3; D is undetermined. Trimming took 2 bases from V and 1 from J, leaving 8 bases between them. Germline V lookup: CDR1 SGHNT, CDR2 YYREEE (reference sequence). This CDR3 is 14 amino acids long. The CDR3 reads CASSFQAGTDTQYF. CDR3 in DNA: TGTGCCAGCAGCTTCCAGGCTGGCACAGATACGCAGTATTTT.

A remark on this clone: Distinct nucleotide sequences in the sample also encode this CDR3. The chain is built from TRBV2 and TRBJ2-7, with D maybe TRBD1 (6 bases). V lost 5 bases, J lost 3 bases, and 11 bases lay in between. The CDR3 is 13 residues long. CDR1 is SNHLY and CDR2 is FYNNEI in the germline V gene. DNA of the CDR3: TGTGCCAGCAGTCGGGACACGAACTACGAGCAGTACTTC. Translated: CASSRDTNYEQYF. Full variable domain (outside the CDR3, taken from reference TRBV2 and TRBJ2-7): EPEVTQTPSHQVTQMGQEVILRCVPISNHLYFYWYRQILGQKVEFLVSFYNNEISEKSEIFDDQFSVERPDGSNFTLKIRSTKLEDSAMYFCASSRDTNYEQYFGPGTRLTVT.

V gene TRBV7-2 combines with J gene TRBJ2-7; D may be TRBD2 (5 bases). Trimming left V 6 bases short and J 2 bases short, with 14 bases between. The germline CDR1 and CDR2 sequences are SGHTA and FQGNSA. The CDR3 is 14 amino acids. The CDR3 protein is CASSLAPGTYEQYF. In nucleotides, the CDR3 is TGTGCCAGCAGTCTAGCTCCCGGGACCTACGAGCAGTACTTC.

This rearrangement joins TRBV18 to TRBJ2-7; 12 bases line up with TRBD2. Germline V gives CDR1 KGHSH, CDR2 LQKENI. The CDR3 totals 16 residues. After removal of 2 bases from V and 2 bases from J, the junction contained 4 bases not matched to a gene. CDR3: CASSPVLAGGPYEQYF. The CDR3 DNA reads TGTGCCAGCTCACCAGTACTAGCGGGAGGACCCTACGAGCAGTACTTC. Supplemented by reference TRBV18 and TRBJ2-7, the full variable domain reads NAGVMQNPRHLVRRRGQEARLRCSPMKGHSHVYWYRQLPEEGLKFMVYLQKENIIDESGMPKERFSAEFPKEGPSILRIQQVVRGDSAAYFCASSPVLAGGPYEQYFGPGTRLTVT.

This clone was seen only once. The chain links TRBV11-2 to TRBJ2-1, with TRBD2 matching 8 bases. Trimming cost V 3 bases and J 0 bases; bases outside gene matches: 4. This CDR3 region has 16 residues. Germline V CDR1 and CDR2: SGHAT, FQNNGV. The CDR3 loop reads CASSFRLASSYNEQFF. Here the CDR3 DNA reads TGTGCCAGCAGCTTCAGACTAGCGAGCTCCTACAATGAGCAGTTCTTC.

The chain joins TRBV4-3 to TRBJ2-1; the match to TRBD1 covers 7 bases. Germline V lookup: CDR1 LGHNA, CDR2 YSLEER. This CDR3 is 17 amino acids long. V dropped 0 bases and J dropped 2; count of bases not matched to a gene: 7. The CDR3 DNA is TGCGCCAGCAGCCAAGATCCTGGGCAGGGGGCCTACAATGAGCAGTTCTTC. This sequence encodes CASSQDPGQGAYNEQFF.

The chain carries TRBV9 and TRBJ2-2; the match to TRBD2 covers 7 bases. This CDR3 is 16 amino acids long. The V segment lost 3 bases and the J segment 1 base; nucleotides outside the gene matches: 6. Per germline, CDR1 SGDLS and CDR2 YYNGEE. The CDR3 is CASSAVGGRNTGELFF. Written as DNA, the CDR3 is TGTGCCAGCAGCGCCGTCGGCGGGAGGAACACCGGGGAGCTGTTTTTT. The variable domain in full, completed from reference TRBV9 and TRBJ2-2, reads DSGVTQTPKHLITATGQRVTLRCSPRSGDLSVYWYQQSLDQGLQFLIQYYNGEERAKGNILERFSAQQFPDLHSELNLSSLELGDSALYFCASSAVGGRNTGELFFGEGSRLTVL.

The V call is TRBV7-8, the J call TRBJ1-1; 7 bases agree with TRBD1. The J segment lost 1 base and the V segment lost 0 bases, leaving 8 bases of the junction unmatched. The CDR3 runs 17 residues. Germline V lookup: CDR1 SGHVS, CDR2 FQNEAQ. The CDR3 region is CASSLAPKGAGNTEAFF. The DNA of the CDR3 is TGTGCCAGCAGCTTAGCGCCAAAGGGGGCGGGGAACACTGAAGCTTTCTTT. The whole variable domain, filled in from reference TRBV7-8 and TRBJ1-1, reads GAGVSQSPRYKVAKRGQDVALRCDPISGHVSLFWYQQALGQGPEFLTYFQNEAQLDKSGLPSDRFFAERPEGSVSTLKIQRTQQEDSAVYLCASSLAPKGAGNTEAFFGQGTRLTVV.

V gene TRBV7-9 combines with J gene TRBJ2-7; TRBD2 matches at 12 bases. The CDR3 is 15 amino acids. V gave up 2 bases and J gave up 3 bases; unmatched junction bases: 2. The germline V gene has CDR1 SEHNR and CDR2 FQNEAQ (reference sequence). The CDR3 DNA follows: TGTGCCAGCAGCTTACGGACTAGCGGGGACTACGAGCAGTACTTC. It specifies CASSLRTSGDYEQYF. The whole variable domain, remainder taken from reference TRBV7-9 and TRBJ2-7, is DTGVSQNPRHKITKRGQNVTFRCDPISEHNRLYWYRQTLGQGPEFLTYFQNEAQLEKSRLLSDRFSAERPKGSFSTLEIQRTEQGDSAMYLCASSLRTSGDYEQYFGPGTRLTVT.

Points on this clone: At the DNA level, this CDR3 is encoded by other sequences in the same sample as well. The rearrangement joins TRBV5-1 to TRBJ2-3; the match to TRBD1 covers 7 bases. Germline CDR1 and CDR2: SGHRS and YFSETQ. V lost 0 bases to trimming and J lost 1 base; unmatched junction nucleotides: 2. This CDR3 has 15 amino acids. The CDR3, as DNA: TGCGCCAGCAGCTTGGCCACAGGGGGCACAGATACGCAGTATTTT. Amino acid sequence: CASSLATGGTDTQYF. Using reference TRBV5-1 and TRBJ2-3 for the parts outside the CDR3, the full variable domain is KAGVTQTPRYLIKTRGQQVTLSCSPISGHRSVSWYQQTPGQGLQFLFEYFSETQRNKGNFPGRFSGRQFSNSRSEMNVSTLELGDSALYLCASSLATGGTDTQYFGPGTRLTVL.

The rearrangement joins TRBV9 to TRBJ2-1, with 8 bases fitting TRBD1. V was clipped by 3 bases and J by 4 bases; unmatched bases: 9. The CDR3 contains 16 residues. Looked up from germline, CDR1 is SGDLS and CDR2 is YYNGEE. CDR3 nucleotides: TGTGCCAGCAGCGCGACAGGGGAAGGTCTTTACAATGAGCAGTTCTTC. Its translation: CASSATGEGLYNEQFF.

This chain links TRBV5-6 with TRBJ2-1; 11 positions match TRBD2. CDR1 and CDR2 from the germline V gene are SGHDT and YYEEEE. This CDR3 is built from 16 residues. After removal of 3 bases from V and 7 bases from J, the junction contained 9 bases not matched to a gene. This CDR3 reads CASSYRGLADQNEQFF. CDR3 in DNA: TGTGCCAGCAGCTATAGGGGACTAGCGGATCAAAATGAGCAGTTCTTC.

The chain joins TRBV2 to TRBJ2-7; D possibly corresponds to TRBD1 (7 bases). The CDR3 covers 14 residues. Germline assignment: CDR1 SNHLY and CDR2 FYNNEI. V was cut by 6 bases and J by 3 bases, with 15 bases left in between. The CDR3 bases are TGTGCCAGCAGAGAACAGGGGACTCACTACGAGCAGTACTTC. Protein: CASREQGTHYEQYF.